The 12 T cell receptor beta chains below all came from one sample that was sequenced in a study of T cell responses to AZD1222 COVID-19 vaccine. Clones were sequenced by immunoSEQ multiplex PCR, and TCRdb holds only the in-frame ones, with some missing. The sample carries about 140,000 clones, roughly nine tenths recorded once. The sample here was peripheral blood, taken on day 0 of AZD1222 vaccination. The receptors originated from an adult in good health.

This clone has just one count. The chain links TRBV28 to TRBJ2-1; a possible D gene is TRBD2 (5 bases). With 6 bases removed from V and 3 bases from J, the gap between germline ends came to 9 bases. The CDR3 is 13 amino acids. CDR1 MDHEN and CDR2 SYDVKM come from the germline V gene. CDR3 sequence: CASSTEGYNEQFF. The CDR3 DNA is TGTGCCAGCAGCACTGAGGGCTACAATGAGCAGTTCTTC.

CDR3 loop: CASSPRLIQETQYF. CDR3 DNA: TGTGCCAGCAGCCCCCGACTGATTCAAGAGACCCAGTACTTC. The chain uses TRBV9 and TRBJ2-5, with D uncertain. The CDR3 loop spans 14 amino acids. Germline CDR1 is SGDLS and CDR2 is YYNGEE. V gave up 4 bases and J gave up 2 bases, with 12 bases separating them.

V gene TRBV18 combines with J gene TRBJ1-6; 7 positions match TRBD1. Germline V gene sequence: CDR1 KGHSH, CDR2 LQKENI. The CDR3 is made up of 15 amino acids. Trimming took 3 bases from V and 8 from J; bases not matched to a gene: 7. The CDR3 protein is CASSPGQNGYSPLHF. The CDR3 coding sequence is TGTGCCAGCTCACCGGGACAGAACGGGTATTCACCCCTCCACTTT.

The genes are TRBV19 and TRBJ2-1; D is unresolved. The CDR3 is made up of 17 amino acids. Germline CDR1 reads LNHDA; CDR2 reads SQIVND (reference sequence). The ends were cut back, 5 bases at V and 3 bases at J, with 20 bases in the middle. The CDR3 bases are TGTGCCAGTAGTGTCCTCTTGAGCCCTTGGAGCTACAATGAGCAGTTCTTC. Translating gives CASSVLLSPWSYNEQFF.

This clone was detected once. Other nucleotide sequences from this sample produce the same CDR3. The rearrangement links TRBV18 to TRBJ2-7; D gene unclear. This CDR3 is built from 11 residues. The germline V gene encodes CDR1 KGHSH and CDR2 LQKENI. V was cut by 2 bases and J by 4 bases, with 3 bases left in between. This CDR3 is CASSPGYEQYF. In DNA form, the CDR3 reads TGTGCCAGCTCACCAGGGTACGAGCAGTACTTC.

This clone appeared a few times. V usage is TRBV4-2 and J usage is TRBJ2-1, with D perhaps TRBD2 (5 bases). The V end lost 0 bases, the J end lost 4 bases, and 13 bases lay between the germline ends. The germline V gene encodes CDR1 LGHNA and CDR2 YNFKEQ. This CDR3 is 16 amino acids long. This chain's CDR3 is CASSQDSPRAYNEQFF. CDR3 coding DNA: TGTGCCAGCAGCCAAGATTCCCCGCGGGCATACAATGAGCAGTTCTTC.

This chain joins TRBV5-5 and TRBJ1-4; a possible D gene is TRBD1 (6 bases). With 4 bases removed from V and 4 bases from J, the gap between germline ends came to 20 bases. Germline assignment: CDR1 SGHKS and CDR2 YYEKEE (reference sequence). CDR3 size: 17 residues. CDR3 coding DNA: TGTGCCAGCAGCCGACGCCAGGGGTTACTCCTTAATGAAAAACTGTTTTTT. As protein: CASSRRQGLLLNEKLFF.

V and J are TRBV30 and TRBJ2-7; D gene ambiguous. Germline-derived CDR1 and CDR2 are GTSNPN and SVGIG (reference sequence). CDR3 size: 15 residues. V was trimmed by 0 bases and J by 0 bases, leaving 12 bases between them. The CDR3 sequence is CAWSVLAAVSYEQYF. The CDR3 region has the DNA TGTGCCTGGAGTGTACTGGCGGCTGTCTCCTACGAGCAGTACTTC. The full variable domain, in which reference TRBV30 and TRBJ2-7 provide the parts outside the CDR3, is SQTIHQWPATLVQPVGSPLSLECTVEGTSNPNLYWYRQAAGRGLQLLFYSVGIGQISSEVPQNLSASRPQDRQFILSSKKLLLSDSGFYLCAWSVLAAVSYEQYFGPGTRLTVT.

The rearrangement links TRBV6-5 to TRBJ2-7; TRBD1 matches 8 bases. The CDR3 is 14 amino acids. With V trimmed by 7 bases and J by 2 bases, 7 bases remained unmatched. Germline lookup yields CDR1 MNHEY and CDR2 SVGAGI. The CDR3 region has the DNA TGTGCCAGCATGATGGACAGGGTAGCCTACGAGCAGTACTTC. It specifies CASMMDRVAYEQYF.

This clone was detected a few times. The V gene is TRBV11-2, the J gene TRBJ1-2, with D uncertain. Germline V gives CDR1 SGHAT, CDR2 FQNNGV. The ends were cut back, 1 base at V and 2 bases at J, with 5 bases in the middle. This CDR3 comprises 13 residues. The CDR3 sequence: CASSLGWNYGYTF. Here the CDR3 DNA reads TGTGCCAGCAGCTTAGGCTGGAACTATGGCTACACCTTC. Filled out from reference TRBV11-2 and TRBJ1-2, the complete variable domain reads EAGVAQSPRYKIIEKRQSVAFWCNPISGHATLYWYQQILGQGPKLLIQFQNNGVVDDSQLPKDRFSAERLKGVDSTLKIQPAKLEDSAVYLCASSLGWNYGYTFGSGTRLTVV.

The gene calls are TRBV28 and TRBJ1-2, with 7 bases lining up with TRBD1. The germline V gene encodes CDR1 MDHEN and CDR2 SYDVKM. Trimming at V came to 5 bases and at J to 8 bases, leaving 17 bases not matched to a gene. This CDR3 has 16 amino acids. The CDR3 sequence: CASSPDREHVLGGYTF. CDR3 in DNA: TGTGCCAGCAGTCCAGACAGGGAACACGTATTAGGGGGCTACACCTTC.

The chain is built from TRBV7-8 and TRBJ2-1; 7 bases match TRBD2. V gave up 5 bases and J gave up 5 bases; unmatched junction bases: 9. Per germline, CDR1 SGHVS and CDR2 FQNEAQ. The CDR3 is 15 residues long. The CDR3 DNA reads TGTGCCAGCAGCCACCGGGACTACACTAACAATGAGCAGTTCTTC. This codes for CASSHRDYTNNEQFF. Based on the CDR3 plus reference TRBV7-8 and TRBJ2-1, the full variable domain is GAGVSQSPRYKVAKRGQDVALRCDPISGHVSLFWYQQALGQGPEFLTYFQNEAQLDKSGLPSDRFFAERPEGSVSTLKIQRTQQEDSAVYLCASSHRDYTNNEQFFGPGTRLTVL.